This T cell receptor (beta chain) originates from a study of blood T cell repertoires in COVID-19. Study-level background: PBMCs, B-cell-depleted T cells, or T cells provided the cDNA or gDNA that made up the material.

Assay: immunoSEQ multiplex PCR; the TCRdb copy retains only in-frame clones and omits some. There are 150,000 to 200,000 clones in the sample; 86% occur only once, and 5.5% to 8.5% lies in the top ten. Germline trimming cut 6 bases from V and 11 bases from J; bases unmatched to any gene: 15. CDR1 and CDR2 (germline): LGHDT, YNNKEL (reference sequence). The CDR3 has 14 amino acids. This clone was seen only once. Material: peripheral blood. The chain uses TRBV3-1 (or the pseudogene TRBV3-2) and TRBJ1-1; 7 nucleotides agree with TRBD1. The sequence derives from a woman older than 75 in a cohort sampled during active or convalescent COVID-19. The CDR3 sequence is CASRNQGDPGVAFF. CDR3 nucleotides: TGTGCCAGCAGGAACCAGGGGGACCCCGGCGTGGCTTTCTTT.